A single sample is the source of the 15 T cell receptor beta chains below, sequenced in a study of T-cell reconstitution after alpha-beta-depleted transplantation in children. General study points: Diversity and T-cell counts at one year after transplant derived mostly from new T cells.

These receptors' targets are unknown. Unique molecular identifiers were used to barcode this TCRbeta library. TCRdb independently ran MiXCR on the PCR reads; one entry per CDR3 protein. The sample includes some 300,000 distinct CDR3 sequences, just over 7.5% of them seen just once. This specimen consisted of peripheral blood, obtained 360 days after TCRalphabeta/CD19-depleted stem cell transplant. These receptor sequences come from a female patient aged 2 to 10 who had a stem cell transplant for Fanconi anemia, so the T cells may come from the graft donor.

Many counts were recorded for this clonotype. The chain carries TRBV6-4 and TRBJ2-1; 11 bases align to TRBD2. This CDR3 region has 15 residues. The J segment lost 3 bases and the V segment lost 4 bases, leaving 2 bases of the junction unmatched. The V gene's germline CDR1 is MRHNA and CDR2 SNTAGT. CDR3 DNA: TGTGCCAGCAGTGTCCTAGCGGGGGGCTACAATGAGCAGTTCTTC. Its translation: CASSVLAGGYNEQFF.

The chain has TRBV11-1 and TRBJ2-1, with TRBD2 identical over 7 bases. The length of the CDR3 is 18 residues. The ends lost 2 bases at V and 5 bases at J; junction bases unmatched: 15. CDR1 SGHAT and CDR2 FQDESV come from the germline V gene (reference sequence). CDR3 coding DNA: TGTGCCAGCAGCTTAAGGCCCGGACTAGTCCGAAACAACAATGAGCAGTTCTTC. Translated: CASSLRPGLVRNNNEQFF.

This clonotype was recorded many times. The genes are TRBV27 and TRBJ1-2; D unresolved. Deletions cut 2 bases from V and 2 bases from J, with 12 bases between. The CDR3 consists of 15 residues. Germline lookup yields CDR1 MNHEY and CDR2 SMNVEV (reference sequence). CDR3 nucleotides: TGTGCCAGCAGTTTAATCCCGGGTCTGAACTATGGCTACACCTTC. Amino acid sequence: CASSLIPGLNYGYTF.

This clonotype was detected ten times or more. The chain links TRBV6-5 to TRBJ2-7; 7 bases map to TRBD1. This CDR3 has 14 residues. Germline V gene data show CDR1 as MNHEY and CDR2 as SVGAGI. With V trimmed by 4 bases and J by 7 bases, 10 bases remained unmatched. DNA for the CDR3: TGTGCCAGCAGTTCCGGGACAGCCCTGTTAGAGCAGTACTTC. It translates to CASSSGTALLEQYF.

The sample holds a few counts of this clonotype. The gene calls are TRBV9 and TRBJ2-1; D is ambiguous. The germline gives CDR1 SGDLS, CDR2 YYNGEE. V was clipped by 4 bases and J by 0 bases, with 8 bases between them. The CDR3 is 14 residues long. DNA for the CDR3: TGTGCCAGCAGCCCCAGACTCTCCTACAATGAGCAGTTCTTC. Translating it yields CASSPRLSYNEQFF.

This clonotype has ten or more counts. The chain couples TRBV7-8 to TRBJ2-3; D gene uncertain. Germline V CDR1 and CDR2: SGHVS, FQNEAQ. Trimming stripped 2 bases from V and 0 bases from J, with 9 bases between. The CDR3 runs 15 residues. CDR3 in amino acids: CASSLNHASTDTQYF. CDR3 nucleotide sequence: TGTGCCAGCAGCTTAAATCACGCTAGCACAGATACGCAGTATTTT.

This clonotype has more than one count but fewer than ten. CDR3 coding DNA: TGTGCCAGCAGCGCCTGGGGGGCTGAAGCTTTCTTT. Translated: CASSAWGAEAFF. The chain links TRBV9 to TRBJ1-1; the D gene is possibly TRBD1 (5 bases). The germline V and J ends were trimmed by 3 bases and 6 bases, with 9 bases remaining between them. The CDR3 consists of 12 residues. CDR1 and CDR2 (germline): SGDLS, YYNGEE.

This clonotype was seen repeatedly, ten times or more. V is TRBV15 and J is TRBJ1-2; D ambiguous. The CDR3 totals 12 residues. V was trimmed by 0 bases and J by 7 bases, leaving 6 bases between them. Germline CDR1 and CDR2: LNHNV and YYDKDF (reference sequence). CDR3 loop: CATSRDLFGYTF. Here the CDR3 DNA reads TGTGCCACCAGCAGAGATCTTTTTGGCTACACCTTC. The variable domain in full, with the rest retrieved from reference TRBV15 and TRBJ1-2, is DAMVIQNPRYQVTQFGKPVTLSCSQTLNHNVMYWYQQKSSQAPKLLFHYYDKDFNNEADTPDNFQSRRPNTSFCFLDIRSPGLGDTAMYLCATSRDLFGYTFGSGTRLTVV.

This clonotype was detected ten times or more. The chain couples TRBV27 to TRBJ2-1; unclear D gene. Trimming cost V 5 bases and J 1 base, with 12 bases left between them. Per germline, CDR1 MNHEY and CDR2 SMNVEV (reference sequence). This CDR3 is 15 amino acids long. This CDR3 is CASSVNWDSYNEQFF. Written as DNA, the CDR3 is TGTGCCAGCAGTGTTAATTGGGATTCCTACAATGAGCAGTTCTTC.

This clonotype has ten or more counts. The chain employs TRBV5-1 and TRBJ1-1; D gene uncertain. Trimming shortened V by 5 bases and J by 0 bases, and 14 bases separated the two germline ends. The CDR3 extends over 15 amino acids. Per the germline V gene, CDR1 is SGHRS and CDR2 is YFSETQ. The CDR3 DNA reads TGCGCCAGCAGACGGGGAGTTAACATGAACACTGAAGCTTTCTTT. Its protein product is CASRRGVNMNTEAFF.

This clonotype was counted many times. The chain has TRBV20-1 and TRBJ2-3, with D hard to call. V was pared by 4 bases and J by 0 bases, with 8 bases between. Germline CDR1 is DFQATT and CDR2 is SNEGSKA (reference sequence). The CDR3 contains 13 residues. DNA of the CDR3: TGCAGTGCTAAGGTCGCTAGCACAGATACGCAGTATTTT. It is translated as CSAKVASTDTQYF.

This clonotype was observed a few times. V gene TRBV20-1 combines with J gene TRBJ1-2, with 7 bases identical to TRBD1. The germline V gene encodes CDR1 DFQATT and CDR2 SNEGSKA (reference sequence). This CDR3 is 16 amino acids long. Trimming removed 1 base from V and 1 base from J; junction bases left unmatched: 9. CDR3 sequence reads: CSARGDSQRFNYGYTF. CDR3 DNA sequence: TGCAGTGCTAGAGGGGACAGCCAAAGGTTTAACTATGGCTACACCTTC.

In its sample, this clonotype was seen many times. This chain uses TRBV20-1 with TRBJ1-1; D might be TRBD1 (5 bases). Germline V gives CDR1 DFQATT, CDR2 SNEGSKA (reference sequence). Trimming cost V 3 bases and J 12 bases, with 17 bases left between them. The CDR3 extends over 12 amino acids. The CDR3 coding sequence is TGCAGTGCTAGTAAAGGTGAGGCAGGGACTTTCTTT. Translating it yields CSASKGEAGTFF.

In its sample, this clonotype was seen many times. The chain employs TRBV28 and TRBJ2-7; the D is unclear. The CDR3 is 14 amino acids. The germline V gene has CDR1 MDHEN and CDR2 SYDVKM. V lost 1 base and J 2 bases, leaving 9 bases between the germline ends. CDR3: CASSLFRLTYEQYF. In nucleotides, the CDR3 is TGTGCCAGCAGTTTATTTAGGTTAACCTACGAGCAGTACTTC.

V and J are TRBV10-2 and TRBJ2-1; a weak D match, TRBD1 (5 bases). This CDR3 is 15 amino acids long. From germline, CDR1 is WSHSY and CDR2 SAAADI. Between the trimmed V and J ends, which lost 8 bases and 7 bases, there was a span of 21 bases. The CDR3 region is CASHPSWTQSNEQFF. CDR3 sequence (DNA): TGCGCCAGCCACCCTAGTTGGACACAGAGTAATGAGCAGTTCTTC.